Shown below are 2 T cell receptor beta chains from a single sample sequenced in a study of regulatory T cells in long-lasting Graves disease. TCR beta libraries were built with iRepertoire HTBI primers and Arm-PCR of CDR3 regions. MiXCR was run by TCRdb on the multiplex PCR reads, yielding one entry per CDR3 protein. The sample records approximately 690,000 distinct CDR3 sequences, 25% to 35% being singletons. Time point reported: persistent/refractory GD, antithyroid drugs over 5 years with positive TRAb. PBMCs were the source of the RNA used for TCR sequencing. Here the sequenced sample was peripheral blood mononuclear cells (PBMCs), taken when the disease was refractory, from a patient treated with antithyroid drugs. These receptors were collected from a female donor with Graves disease.

The CDR3 here is CASNLGGGNTEAFF. CDR3 sequence (DNA): TGCGCCAGCAATCTCGGGGGGGGGAACACTGAAGCTTTCTTT. The chain joins TRBV5-1 to TRBJ1-1; possibly TRBD1 for D (5 bases). Germline V gene data show CDR1 as SGHRS and CDR2 as YFSETQ. The CDR3 has 14 amino acids. Trimming took off 6 bases at V and 1 base at J, with 13 bases between the two ends. The whole variable domain, filled in from reference TRBV5-1 and TRBJ1-1, reads KAGVTQTPRYLIKTRGQQVTLSCSPISGHRSVSWYQQTPGQGLQFLFEYFSETQRNKGNFPGRFSGRQFSNSRSEMNVSTLELGDSALYLCASNLGGGNTEAFFGQGTRLTVV.

This rearrangement joins TRBV10-3 to TRBJ1-4, with D hard to call. This CDR3 has 16 amino acids. V lost 3 bases and J lost 0, with 11 bases in between. CDR1 and CDR2 (germline): ENHRY, SYGVKD. This chain's CDR3 is CAISDHDPATNEKLFF. The CDR3 DNA follows: TGTGCCATCAGTGATCACGACCCGGCAACTAATGAAAAACTGTTTTTT.